This T cell receptor beta chain derives from a study of human T cells and chemical hapten exposure (dated by TCRdb to the early 2020s). The study in broad terms: For sensitization, 2% DPC in acetone was applied to a 2 cm by 2 cm area of upper inner arm skin. Weekly therapeutic DPC doses were additionally applied to the scalp of patients throughout the approximately 24-week study period. Patch testing on the upper back used Finn chambers containing 0.01% DPC, with scoring done after 6 days according to International Contact Dermatitis Research Group standards. Alopecia areata with under or over 50% scalp involvement, alopecia totalis and alopecia universalis were represented in the patient cohort, which was mostly female. Libraries were pooled for sequencing, and variation in per-sample TCR yields was attributed mainly to small differences in library volumes within the pool. The study tracked peripheral blood TCR repertoire changes in vivo during primary and secondary sensitization to the hapten diphenylcyclopropenone (DPC) in alopecia patients. Blood samples were taken from patients before sensitization (week 0) and then at 2, 6 and about 24 weeks after DPC sensitization. Twenty-nine alopecia patients provided blood for TCR sequencing at one to four time points (pre-sensitization, 2, 6 and 24 weeks). The study at large found these results: Compared with pre-sensitization or healthy control sets, expanded TCRs formed significantly more large CDR3 similarity clusters, which is consistent with antigen-driven responses. Patch test score was positively correlated with the number of PT1 expanded TCRs, with significance at thresholds 8, 16 and 32 but not at 4. No change with DPC sensitization was found in the number of TCRs above 1 in 1000 frequency, and no evidence of global repertoire structure alterations was found. Repeated subsampling changed both the strength of the expansion versus patch-test correlation and the threshold at which that correlation became significant. Because all patients had alopecia, a presumed autoimmune disease, the immune response of the patients might differ from that of healthy individuals.

Libraries were constructed by RACE. Sequencing relied on a NextSeq 500. Library preparation attached unique molecular identifiers to individual cDNA molecules for quantitative, reproducible TCR counting. Both TCR alpha and TCR beta chains were sequenced from each blood RNA sample. In the original analysis: A median of approximately 96,000 TCRs per sample was observed, with a range of about 23,224 to 690,600. V, J and CDR3 annotation of the TCR reads was carried out using the Decombinator software suite. To make PS versus PT1 abundance plots, every sample was subsampled to the same number of TCRs (28,000). Expanded TCRs were defined as absent before sensitization and observed at least eight times at the 2-week time point. TCRdb passed the public sequencing reads through fastp at Q25 and MiXCR, retaining productive beta sequences. Rows are unified per CDR3 protein, each entry keeping the most common DNA and genes. What appears here as the V and J calls and clone size reflects TCRdb's work, not the paper's. This sample lists under 450,000 distinct CDR3 sequences; nearly 5% were detected once. The top ten clones comprise around 2.3% of the sample.

In regard to this clonotype: What antigen it recognizes has not been identified. There are no base qualities to consult, and no much larger clone falls within one base.

The sample's time point, from its label and the paper: patch test 1, 2 weeks after DPC sensitization. The intended sense of this specimen's treatment or condition label: therapeutic diphenylcyclopropenone sensitization with weekly scalp DPC. At every patch-test visit, the blood draw took place before the patch test was put on. Patients were considered eligible if aged 18 to 70, diagnosed with alopecia and deemed suitable for DPC therapy, and patients were excluded if pregnant. Total RNA was extracted from unfractionated whole blood that had been collected in Tempus Blood RNA tubes. From the cysteine up to the phenylalanine, the CDR3 has a length of 13 residues. Just CDR3 DNA is preserved here, 39 bases in frame from base 1. Trimming leaves V shorter by 8 bases and J shorter by 5 bases, with the junction holding 6 bases beyond the gene matches. The germline V gene (reference sequence) sets CDR1 to LNHNV and CDR2 to YYDKDF.

The chain was built from TRBV15 and TRBJ2-7, with TRBD2 identical over 10 junction bases. The clonotype originates from a woman between 45 and 65 years old with alopecia areata. Some clones in this sample may be carry-over from other donors' samples. The source material was whole blood, sampled in connection with sensitization to the hapten diphenylcyclopropenone (DPC). At the DNA level, the sequence is TGTGCCACCCAGCGGGAGGGCCGTGACGAGCAGTACTTC. Its protein is CATQREGRDEQYF.